These 25 T cell receptor beta chains were all obtained from the same sample, sequenced in a study of CD8+ T cells in alopecia areata. It was cDNA, reverse transcribed from extracted RNA, that served as the sequencing template. Clones were read by immunoSEQ multiplex PCR, and TCRdb kept only the in-frame ones, dropping some. The sample lists 150,000 or so clones, approximately 87% seen once, with approximately 15% in the top ten. Specimen: CD8+ T cells sorted from blood, collected at week 0. The receptor set was obtained from a human donor with alopecia areata.

V usage is TRBV27 and J usage is TRBJ2-1; D is tentatively TRBD1 or TRBD2 (5 bases each). CDR3 length: 16 residues. V lost 4 bases and J 6 bases, leaving 19 bases between the germline ends. Per germline, CDR1 MNHEY and CDR2 SMNVEV (reference sequence). The CDR3 reads CASSSIKGSWSNEQFF. The CDR3 DNA follows: TGTGCCAGCAGTTCTATCAAGGGGAGCTGGTCCAATGAGCAGTTCTTC.

This clone was counted a single time. At one of its ends the junction is not consistent with the germline gene, which may arise from a read error. The chain has TRBV7-8 and TRBJ2-7, with TRBD2 identical over 8 bases. Germline assignment: CDR1 SGHVS and CDR2 FQNEAQ. CDR3 length: 14 residues. CDR3 sequence reads: CASSLAGRSYEQYF. CDR3 in DNA: TGTGCCAGCAGCCTAGCGGGCCGATCCTACGAGCAGTACTTC.

The rearrangement joins TRBV6-5 to TRBJ2-2; D not certain. CDR3 size: 11 residues. The germline V and J ends were trimmed by 10 bases and 4 bases, with 7 bases remaining between them. Per the germline V gene, CDR1 is MNHEY and CDR2 is SVGAGI. The CDR3 DNA reads as TGTGCCATCCCTTGCACCGGGGAGCTGTTTTTT. Amino acid sequence: CAIPCTGELFF.

This chain joins TRBV29-1 and TRBJ2-1, with D uncertain. The ends were cut back, 6 bases at V and 3 bases at J, with 15 bases in the middle. The CDR3 is made up of 14 amino acids. Per germline, CDR1 SQVTM and CDR2 ANQGSEA. The CDR3 here is CSVHEGSGYNEQFF. The CDR3 DNA reads as TGCAGCGTCCACGAAGGGTCGGGCTACAATGAGCAGTTCTTC.

The gene calls are TRBV4-2 and TRBJ2-7; 8 nucleotides line up with TRBD2. The trim removed 3 bases at V and 2 bases at J, leaving 0 bases unmatched. Looked up from germline, CDR1 is LGHNA and CDR2 is YNFKEQ. The CDR3 is 13 residues long. In DNA form, the CDR3 reads TGTGCCAGCAGCCAGGGACTAGCCTACGAGCAGTACTTC. Residues: CASSQGLAYEQYF.

The rearrangement links TRBV6-1 to TRBJ2-2; 12 bases are shared with TRBD2. CDR3 length: 15 amino acids. Unmatched junction bases numbered 2, after V lost 6 bases and J lost 3 bases. Germline V CDR1 and CDR2: MNHNS, SASEGT. The CDR3 bases are TGTGCCAGCAGACGACTAGCGGGGGACACCGGGGAGCTGTTTTTT. Translation gives CASRRLAGDTGELFF.

This CDR3 reads CASSLGTGEVDTQYF. The CDR3, as DNA: TGTGCCAGCAGCTTGGGGACAGGGGAAGTAGATACGCAGTATTTT. J is TRBJ2-3 and V is TRBV5-6; 9 bases are shared with TRBD1. The CDR3 spans 15 residues. V lost 0 bases to trimming and J lost 5 bases; unmatched junction nucleotides: 4. Germline values: CDR1 SGHDT, CDR2 YYEEEE.

The chain couples TRBV6-1 to TRBJ2-7; D not certain. V was cut by 2 bases and J by 5 bases, with 16 bases left in between. The CDR3 is 15 amino acids. CDR1 and CDR2 from the germline V gene are MNHNS and SASEGT. CDR3 DNA: TGTGCCAGCAGTGAATCCCCAGGCGTCGCCCACGAGCAGTACTTC. As protein: CASSESPGVAHEQYF.

The rearrangement links TRBV27 to TRBJ2-7; D is ambiguous. The CDR3 extends over 12 amino acids. CDR1 MNHEY and CDR2 SMNVEV come from the germline V gene (reference sequence). The V gene lost 6 bases and the J gene lost 7 bases, with 13 bases spanning the gap. Written as DNA, the CDR3 is TGTGCCAGCAGACAGACCTCGTGGGAGCAGTACTTC. This codes for CASRQTSWEQYF.

The CDR3 loop is CAWSSFSYLTSAYEQYF. Here the CDR3 DNA reads TGTGCCTGGAGTTCCTTTTCCTACCTAACATCGGCCTACGAGCAGTACTTC. V gene TRBV30 combines with J gene TRBJ2-7; D is unresolved. The germline V gene has CDR1 GTSNPN and CDR2 SVGIG (reference sequence). V was cut by 2 bases and J by 2 bases, with 22 bases left in between. This CDR3 is built from 17 residues.

The chain has TRBV19 and TRBJ2-7, with D possibly being TRBD1 or TRBD2 (5 bases each). Germline V gene sequence: CDR1 LNHDA, CDR2 SQIVND (reference sequence). The CDR3 has 13 amino acids. V dropped 5 bases and J dropped 3 bases, with 11 bases sitting between them. CDR3 protein: CASSPGTVYEQYF. The DNA of the CDR3 is TGTGCCAGTAGTCCTGGGACGGTCTACGAGCAGTACTTC. Supplemented by reference TRBV19 and TRBJ2-7, the full variable domain reads DGGITQSPKYLFRKEGQNVTLSCEQNLNHDAMYWYRQDPGQGLRLIYYSQIVNDFQKGDIAEGYSVSREKKESFPLTVTSAQKNPTAFYLCASSPGTVYEQYFGPGTRLTVT.

The V gene is TRBV7-9, the J gene TRBJ1-2; maybe TRBD1 (5 bases). CDR1 is SEHNR, CDR2 FQNEAQ, per germline (reference sequence). V dropped 6 bases and J dropped 4 bases, with 12 bases sitting between them. CDR3 length: 13 residues. The CDR3 spells CASSPQGGYGYTF. CDR3 bases: TGTGCCAGCAGTCCTCAGGGTGGCTATGGCTACACCTTC.

This chain connects TRBV6-5 to TRBJ2-2, with 7 bases aligning to TRBD1. The germline V gene encodes CDR1 MNHEY and CDR2 SVGAGI. The CDR3 covers 16 residues. V dropped 4 bases and J dropped 7; count of bases not matched to a gene: 12. The CDR3 nucleotides are TGTGCCAGCAGTTCCGAGGGGGCTTTTGGGAGCGGGGAGCTGTTTTTT. This sequence encodes CASSSEGAFGSGELFF.

V is TRBV9 and J is TRBJ1-1; the D gene is possibly TRBD1 (5 bases). V was cut by 0 bases and J by 8 bases, with 11 bases left in between. This CDR3 is built from 13 residues. Germline CDR1 and CDR2: SGDLS and YYNGEE. The DNA of the CDR3 is TGTGCCAGCAGCGTAGTTCAGGGTGCGGAAGCTTTCTTT. This translates into CASSVVQGAEAFF.

This CDR3 reads CASSPEIGGRTEAFF. The DNA of the CDR3 is TGTGCCAGTAGCCCAGAGATTGGGGGACGCACTGAAGCTTTCTTT. The gene calls are TRBV19 and TRBJ1-1; D may be TRBD1 (5 bases). The CDR3 runs to 15 residues. Deletions cut 6 bases from V and 4 bases from J, with 18 bases between. Germline loops: CDR1 LNHDA, CDR2 SQIVND (reference sequence). The full variable domain, completed using reference TRBV19 and TRBJ1-1, is DGGITQSPKYLFRKEGQNVTLSCEQNLNHDAMYWYRQDPGQGLRLIYYSQIVNDFQKGDIAEGYSVSREKKESFPLTVTSAQKNPTAFYLCASSPEIGGRTEAFFGQGTRLTVV.

The chain couples TRBV5-1 to TRBJ1-1, with D unresolved. The CDR3 spans 15 residues. With 3 bases removed from V and 4 bases from J, the gap between germline ends came to 16 bases. Per the germline V gene, CDR1 is SGHRS and CDR2 is YFSETQ. The CDR3 sequence: CASSSRALGVTEAFF. In nucleotides, the CDR3 is TGCGCCAGCAGCTCCCGGGCTCTTGGGGTCACTGAAGCTTTCTTT.

This clone was recorded a few times. The V gene is TRBV5-1, the J gene TRBJ2-1, with a possible D match to TRBD1 (6 bases). V shed 4 bases and J shed 3 bases, with 14 bases lying between them. The CDR3 sequence is 15 residues long. From germline, CDR1 is SGHRS and CDR2 YFSETQ. CDR3 DNA: TGCGCCAGCAGCCTATGGGGGCAGGGCTACAATGAGCAGTTCTTC. This gives the protein CASSLWGQGYNEQFF.

The genes are TRBV18 and TRBJ2-7, with TRBD1 matching over 7 bases. Unmatched junction bases numbered 7, after V lost 6 bases and J lost 5 bases. The CDR3 has 13 amino acids. CDR1 is KGHSH and CDR2 is LQKENI in the germline V gene. In nucleotides, the CDR3 is TGTGCCAGCTCCTCCGACAGGGATAACGAGCAGTACTTC. Translated, it gives CASSSDRDNEQYF.

This CDR3 reads CASSLDRGNIQYF. In nucleotides, the CDR3 is TGCGCCAGCAGCCTAGACAGGGGCAACATTCAGTACTTC. J is TRBJ2-4 and V is TRBV4-1; TRBD1 aligns across 8 bases. This CDR3 has 13 residues. Germline CDR1 reads MGHRA; CDR2 reads YSYEKL. The junction had 3 bases not matched to a gene; V was cut back by 4 bases and J by 7 bases.

The chain joins TRBV5-1 to TRBJ2-1, with TRBD2 matching over 13 bases. Trimming cost V 4 bases and J 8 bases; bases outside gene matches: 6. CDR1 and CDR2 from the germline V gene are SGHRS and YFSETQ. This CDR3 is 15 amino acids long. In DNA, the CDR3 is TGCGCCAGCAGCCCGGGGACTAGCGGGATGGATGAGCAGTTCTTC. Its protein product is CASSPGTSGMDEQFF.

The rearrangement joins TRBV7-9 to TRBJ2-7; 12 bases fit TRBD2. Losses at the gene ends were 6 bases for V and 5 bases for J; bases not matched to a gene: 11. The V gene's germline CDR1 is SEHNR and CDR2 FQNEAQ (reference sequence). The CDR3 sequence is 16 residues long. The CDR3 loop reads CASSPTSGRSFNEQYF. CDR3 in DNA: TGTGCCAGCAGTCCTACTAGCGGGAGGTCGTTCAACGAGCAGTACTTC.

The chain links TRBV11-2 to TRBJ2-1; possible D gene TRBD2, 6 bases. V shed 2 bases and J shed 7 bases, with 18 bases lying between them. Looked up from germline, CDR1 is SGHAT and CDR2 is FQNNGV. The CDR3 is made up of 16 amino acids. Here the CDR3 reads CASSLWGTRALNEQFF. The CDR3 bases are TGTGCCAGCAGCTTATGGGGGACTCGGGCGTTAAATGAGCAGTTCTTC.

V and J are TRBV27 and TRBJ1-5; D is uncertain. The V end was cut by 6 bases, the J end by 0 bases, with 12 bases between. CDR1 is MNHEY, CDR2 SMNVEV, per germline (reference sequence). The CDR3 consists of 15 residues. CDR3 DNA sequence: TGTGCCAGCAGCCAGGCAGCGTATAGCAATCAGCCCCAGCATTTT. Its translation: CASSQAAYSNQPQHF.

The chain recombines TRBV4-1 with TRBJ1-5, with D perhaps matching TRBD1 (6 bases). The germline CDR1 and CDR2 sequences are MGHRA and YSYEKL. The germline V and J ends were trimmed by 3 bases and 6 bases, with 30 bases remaining between them. This CDR3 has 20 amino acids. The CDR3 DNA reads TGCGCCAGCAGCCAGGGGCCCAGGGGTAGGCCCCCCATAGCCGGTCAGCCCCAGCATTTT. It yields the protein CASSQGPRGRPPIAGQPQHF.

This clone was observed a single time. The V call is TRBV6-4, the J call TRBJ2-1; 7 nucleotides match TRBD2. Trimming at V came to 0 bases and at J to 4 bases, leaving 3 bases not matched to a gene. Germline V lookup: CDR1 MRHNA, CDR2 SNTAGT. The length of the CDR3 is 15 residues. The CDR3 spells CASSDSASGYNEQFF. CDR3 coding DNA: TGTGCCAGCAGTGACTCGGCTAGCGGATACAATGAGCAGTTCTTC.